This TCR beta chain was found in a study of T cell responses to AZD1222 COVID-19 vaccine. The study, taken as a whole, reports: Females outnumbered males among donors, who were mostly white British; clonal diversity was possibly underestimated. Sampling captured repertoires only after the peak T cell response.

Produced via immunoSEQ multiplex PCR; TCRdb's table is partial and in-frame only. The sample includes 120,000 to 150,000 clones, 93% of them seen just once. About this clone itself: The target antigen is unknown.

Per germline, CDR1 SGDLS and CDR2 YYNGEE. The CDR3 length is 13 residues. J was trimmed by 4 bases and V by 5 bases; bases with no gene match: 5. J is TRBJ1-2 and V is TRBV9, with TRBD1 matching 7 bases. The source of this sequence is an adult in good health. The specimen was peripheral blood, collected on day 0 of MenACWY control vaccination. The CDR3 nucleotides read TGTGCCAGCAGGGGGACAGAGACCTATGGCTACACCTTC. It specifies CASRGTETYGYTF.